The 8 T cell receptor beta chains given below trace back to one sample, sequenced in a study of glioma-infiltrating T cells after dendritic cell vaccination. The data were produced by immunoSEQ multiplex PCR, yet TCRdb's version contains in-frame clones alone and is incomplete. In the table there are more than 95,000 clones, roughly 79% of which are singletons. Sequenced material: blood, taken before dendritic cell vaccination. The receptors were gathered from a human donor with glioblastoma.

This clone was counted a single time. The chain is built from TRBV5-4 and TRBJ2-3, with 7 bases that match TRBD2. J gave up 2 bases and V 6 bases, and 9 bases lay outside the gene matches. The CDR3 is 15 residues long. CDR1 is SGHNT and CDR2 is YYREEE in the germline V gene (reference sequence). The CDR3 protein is CASTFSGGSTDTQYF. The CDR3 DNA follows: TGTGCCAGCACCTTCTCGGGGGGATCCACAGATACGCAGTATTTT.

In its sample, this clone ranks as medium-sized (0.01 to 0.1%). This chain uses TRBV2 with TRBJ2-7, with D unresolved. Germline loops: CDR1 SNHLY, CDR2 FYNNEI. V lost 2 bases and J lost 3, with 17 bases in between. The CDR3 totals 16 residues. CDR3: CASSESPTSPSYEQYF. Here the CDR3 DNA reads TGTGCCAGCAGTGAAAGTCCGACGTCCCCTAGCTACGAGCAGTACTTC.

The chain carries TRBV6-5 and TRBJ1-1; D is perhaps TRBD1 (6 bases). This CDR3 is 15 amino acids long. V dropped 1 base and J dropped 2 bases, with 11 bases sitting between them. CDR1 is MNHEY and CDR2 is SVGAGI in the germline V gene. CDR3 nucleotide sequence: TGTGCCAGCAGTTACTTATCCAGGGGAAACACTGAAGCTTTCTTT. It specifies CASSYLSRGNTEAFF.

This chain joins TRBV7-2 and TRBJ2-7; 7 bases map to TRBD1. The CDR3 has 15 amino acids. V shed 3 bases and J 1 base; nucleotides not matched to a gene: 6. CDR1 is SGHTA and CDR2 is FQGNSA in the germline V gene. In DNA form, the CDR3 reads TGTGCCAGCAGCTTGGATACGACAGGGTCCTACGAGCAGTACTTC. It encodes CASSLDTTGSYEQYF.

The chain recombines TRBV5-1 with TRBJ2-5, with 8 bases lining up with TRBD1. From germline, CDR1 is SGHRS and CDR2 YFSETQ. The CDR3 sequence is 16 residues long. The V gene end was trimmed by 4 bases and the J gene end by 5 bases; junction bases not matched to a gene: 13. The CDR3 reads CASSIRTGSSGETQYF. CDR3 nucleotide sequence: TGCGCCAGCAGCATACGGACAGGGTCTTCGGGGGAGACCCAGTACTTC.

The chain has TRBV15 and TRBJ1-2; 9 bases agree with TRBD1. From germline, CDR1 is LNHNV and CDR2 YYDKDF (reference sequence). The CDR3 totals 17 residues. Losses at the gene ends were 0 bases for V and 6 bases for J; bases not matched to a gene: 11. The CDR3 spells CATSRDKGQGTGNGYTF. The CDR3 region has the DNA TGTGCCACCAGCAGAGATAAGGGACAGGGAACTGGGAATGGCTACACCTTC.

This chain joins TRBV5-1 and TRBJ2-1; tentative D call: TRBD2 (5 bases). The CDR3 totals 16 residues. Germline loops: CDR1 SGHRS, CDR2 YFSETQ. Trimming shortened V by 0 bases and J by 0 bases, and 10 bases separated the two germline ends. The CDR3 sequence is CASSLGLLGSYNEQFF. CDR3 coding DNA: TGCGCCAGCAGCTTGGGACTATTAGGCTCCTACAATGAGCAGTTCTTC.

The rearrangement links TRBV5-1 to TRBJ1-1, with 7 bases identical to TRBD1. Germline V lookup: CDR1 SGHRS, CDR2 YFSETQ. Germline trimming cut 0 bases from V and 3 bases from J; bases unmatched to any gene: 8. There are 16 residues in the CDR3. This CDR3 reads CASSLGQGPGDTEAFF. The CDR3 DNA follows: TGCGCCAGCAGCTTGGGACAGGGCCCCGGGGACACTGAAGCTTTCTTT.